The clone carrying this TCR beta chain was recorded at least ten times. Its target is not known. The entry originates in a study of T cell repertoires in cytomegalovirus infection. Study-level information: Through public TCR beta signatures, both CMV infection and matching HLA type were indicated. Study-level findings and limits: Frequencies of public TCR beta families were cumulated, and this identified carriers of CMV plus the relevant HLA. CMV-specific HLA-C-restricted TCR beta clonotypes dominated the ex vivo response.

V lost 4 bases and J lost 8; bases outside the gene matches: 9. Germline CDR1 SGHTA, CDR2 FQGNSA. The CDR3 covers 15 residues. TCRdb redid the calling of the reads with MiXCR, one entry per CDR3 protein. Among around 450,000 distinct CDR3 sequences, roughly 10% were seen once, and the ten largest hold roughly 10%. The source of this sequence is a human donor in good health (CMV status not recorded). Some clones in this sample may be carry-over from other donors' samples. The V gene is TRBV7-2, the J gene TRBJ2-1, with 9 bases lining up with TRBD1. Sequenced input: PBMCs. CDR3 sequence reads: CASSYPGQGSDEQFF. The CDR3, as DNA: TGTGCCAGCAGCTACCCGGGACAGGGTTCGGATGAGCAGTTCTTC.